This T cell receptor (delta chain) was recorded in a study of gamma-delta T cells after stem cell transplantation. In this sample, this clone turned up a few times. This DNA translates differently at residue 8 from the TCRdb protein, which is that of a much larger clone; a read error is likely, and the protein shown is the DNA's own translation. TCRdb reran clone calling via CATT on the RT-PCR reads. The sample has about 2,400 delta-chain clones, roughly 5.5% seen once. CDR1 and CDR2 from the germline V gene are GEAIGNYY and EKD. The CDR3 covers 16 residues. Trimming left V 1 base short and J 10 bases short, with 21 bases between.

This TCR came from a human donor. It is not recorded whose cells these are; they may come from a transplant donor. This chain uses TRDV2 with TRDJ2; no definite D call. Material for sequencing was gamma-delta T cells. The CDR3 reads CACDTAGTAVTKQLFF. The CDR3 DNA is TGTGCCTGTGACACGGCAGGGACCGCGGTTACCAAACAACTCTTCTTT.